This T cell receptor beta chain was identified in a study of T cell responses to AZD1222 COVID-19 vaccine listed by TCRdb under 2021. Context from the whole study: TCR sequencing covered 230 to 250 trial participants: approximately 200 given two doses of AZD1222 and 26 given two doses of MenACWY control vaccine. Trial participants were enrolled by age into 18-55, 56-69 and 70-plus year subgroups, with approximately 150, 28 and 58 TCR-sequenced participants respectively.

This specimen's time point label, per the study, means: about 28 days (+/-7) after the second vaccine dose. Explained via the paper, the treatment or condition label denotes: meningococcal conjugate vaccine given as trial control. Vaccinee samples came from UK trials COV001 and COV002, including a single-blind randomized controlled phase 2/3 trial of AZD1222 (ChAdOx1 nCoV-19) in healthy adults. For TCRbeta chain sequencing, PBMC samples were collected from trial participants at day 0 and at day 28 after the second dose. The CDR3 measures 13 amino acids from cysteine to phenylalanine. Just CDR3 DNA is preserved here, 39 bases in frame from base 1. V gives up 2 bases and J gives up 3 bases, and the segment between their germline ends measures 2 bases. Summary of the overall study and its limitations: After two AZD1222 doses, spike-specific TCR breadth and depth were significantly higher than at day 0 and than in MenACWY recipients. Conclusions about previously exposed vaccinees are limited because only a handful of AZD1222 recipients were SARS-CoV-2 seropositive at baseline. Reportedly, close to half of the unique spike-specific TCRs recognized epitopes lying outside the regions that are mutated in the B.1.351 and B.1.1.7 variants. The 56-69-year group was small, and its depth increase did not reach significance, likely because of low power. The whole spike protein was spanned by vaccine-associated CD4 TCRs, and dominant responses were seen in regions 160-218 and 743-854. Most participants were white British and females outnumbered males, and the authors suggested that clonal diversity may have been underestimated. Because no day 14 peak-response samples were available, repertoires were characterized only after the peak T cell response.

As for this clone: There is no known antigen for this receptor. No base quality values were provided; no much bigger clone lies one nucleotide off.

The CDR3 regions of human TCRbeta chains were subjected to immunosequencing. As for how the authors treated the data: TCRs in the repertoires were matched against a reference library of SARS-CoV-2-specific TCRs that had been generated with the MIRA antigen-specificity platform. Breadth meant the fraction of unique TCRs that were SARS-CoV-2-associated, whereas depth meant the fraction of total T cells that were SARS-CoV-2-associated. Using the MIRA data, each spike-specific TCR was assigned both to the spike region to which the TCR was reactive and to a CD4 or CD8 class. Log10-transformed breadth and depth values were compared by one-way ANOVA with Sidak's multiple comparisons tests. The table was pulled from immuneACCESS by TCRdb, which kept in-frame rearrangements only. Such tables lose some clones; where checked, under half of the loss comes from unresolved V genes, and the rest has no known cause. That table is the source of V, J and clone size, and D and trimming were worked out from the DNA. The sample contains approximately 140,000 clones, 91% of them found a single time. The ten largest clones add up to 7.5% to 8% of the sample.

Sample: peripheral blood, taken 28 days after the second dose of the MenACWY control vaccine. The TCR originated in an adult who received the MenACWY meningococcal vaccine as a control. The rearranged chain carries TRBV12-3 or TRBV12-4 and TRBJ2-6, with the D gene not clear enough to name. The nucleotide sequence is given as TGTGCCAGCAGTTTACGTGGGGCCAACGTCCTGACTTTC. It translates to CASSLRGANVLTF.